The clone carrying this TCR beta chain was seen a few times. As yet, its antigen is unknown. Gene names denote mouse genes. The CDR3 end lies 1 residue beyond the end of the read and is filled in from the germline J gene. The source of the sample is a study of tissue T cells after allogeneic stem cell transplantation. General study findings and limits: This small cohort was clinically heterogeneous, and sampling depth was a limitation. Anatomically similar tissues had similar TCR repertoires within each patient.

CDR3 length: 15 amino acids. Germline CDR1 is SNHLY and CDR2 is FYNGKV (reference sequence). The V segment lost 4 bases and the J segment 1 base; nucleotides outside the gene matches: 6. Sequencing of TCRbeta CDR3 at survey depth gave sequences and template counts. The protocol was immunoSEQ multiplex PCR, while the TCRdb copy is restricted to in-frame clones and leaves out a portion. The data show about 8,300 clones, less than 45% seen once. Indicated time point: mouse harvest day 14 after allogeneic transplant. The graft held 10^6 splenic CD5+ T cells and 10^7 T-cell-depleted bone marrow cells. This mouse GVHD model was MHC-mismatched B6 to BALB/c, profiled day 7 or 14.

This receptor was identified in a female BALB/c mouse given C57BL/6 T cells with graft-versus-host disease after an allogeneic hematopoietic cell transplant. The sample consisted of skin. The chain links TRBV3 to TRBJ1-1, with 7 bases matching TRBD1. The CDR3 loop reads CASSSAYRGNTEVFF. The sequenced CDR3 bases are TGTGCCAGCAGCTCAGCTTACAGGGGAAACACAGAAGTCTTC.